This T cell receptor (beta chain) was obtained from a study of T cell repertoires in cytomegalovirus infection. As for the study in general: Indicated by public TCR beta signatures were CMV infection and matching HLA type.

This clonotype was observed a handful of times. Its antigen is as yet unknown. Germline values: CDR1 MDHEN, CDR2 SYDVKM. CDR3 length: 12 residues. V lost 4 bases and J 2 bases, leaving 6 bases between the germline ends. TCRdb used MiXCR to reprocess the reads, holding one entry per CDR3 protein. The sample lists approximately 100,000 distinct CDR3 sequences, about 28% occurring once. The TCR was taken from a human donor in good health (CMV status not recorded). Some clones in this sample may be carry-over from other donors' samples. The specimen was CD8+ T cells from cultured PBMCs, collected from culture after CMV antigen stimulation. The V call is TRBV28, the J call TRBJ2-7; D is unresolved. The CDR3 loop reads CASSSSTYEQYF. The CDR3 DNA reads as TGTGCCAGCAGTTCCTCAACCTACGAGCAGTACTTC.